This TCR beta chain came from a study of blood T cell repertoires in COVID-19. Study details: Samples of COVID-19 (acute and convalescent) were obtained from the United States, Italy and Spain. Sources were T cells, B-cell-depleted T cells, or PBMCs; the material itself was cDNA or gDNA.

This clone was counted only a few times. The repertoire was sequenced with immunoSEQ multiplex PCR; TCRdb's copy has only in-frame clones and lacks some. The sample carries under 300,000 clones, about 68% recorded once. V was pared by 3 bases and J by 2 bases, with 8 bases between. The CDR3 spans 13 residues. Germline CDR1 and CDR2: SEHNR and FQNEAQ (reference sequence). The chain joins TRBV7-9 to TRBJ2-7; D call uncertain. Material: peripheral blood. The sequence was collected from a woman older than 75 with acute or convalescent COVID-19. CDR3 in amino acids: CASSLALTYEQYF. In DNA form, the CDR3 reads TGTGCCAGCAGCTTGGCTCTCACCTACGAGCAGTACTTC.